This is a list of T cell receptor beta chains from one sample in a study of cytomegalovirus exposure and HLA in healthy donors. Only in-frame clones appear in the TCRdb table, and some are missing; sequencing was by immunoSEQ multiplex PCR. Counted here are 110,000 to 150,000 clones, about three quarters occurring once; the ten biggest clones make up less than 2%. Sequences were obtained from PBMCs. The receptors originated from a woman aged 30 to 39 in good health and CMV-seronegative. The CDR3 runs from the conserved cysteine through the conserved F or W. A D gene is named only where the DNA matches it firmly. The size of a clone is reported for some rows only, either as once, few or many, or as a class for expanded clones.

-,TRBV7-2,TRBD2,TRBJ2-2,CASSLLLADLDPYGELFF,TGTGCCAGCAGCTTATTGCTAGCGGACCTTGATCCTTACGGGGAGCTGTTTTTT
-,TRBV7-7,-,TRBJ2-4,CASSLVQGDIQYF,TGTGCCAGCAGCTTAGTACAGGGAGACATTCAGTACTTC
-,TRBV27,-,TRBJ1-5,CASSLYGYGQGNQPQHF,TGTGCCAGCAGTTTATATGGTTACGGTCAGGGCAATCAGCCCCAGCATTTT
-,TRBV7-9,-,TRBJ1-1,CSSSIQGEAFF,TGTTCCAGCAGCATCCAGGGGGAAGCTTTCTTT
-,TRBV25-1,-,TRBJ2-3,CASSESQGPNTDTQYF,TGTGCCAGCAGTGAATCCCAGGGCCCCAACACAGATACGCAGTATTTT
-,TRBV5-1,TRBD1,TRBJ1-3,CASSLGMDRVDGNTIYF,TGCGCCAGCAGCTTGGGAATGGACAGGGTGGATGGAAACACCATATATTTT
-,TRBV19,-,TRBJ1-4,CASSRGDLGTNEKLFF,TGTGCCAGTAGTCGAGGGGACTTGGGAACTAATGAAAAACTGTTTTTT
-,TRBV4-3,TRBD1,TRBJ2-2,CASSQDRDSRNTGELFF,TGCGCCAGCAGCCAAGATAGGGACAGCCGAAACACCGGGGAGCTGTTTTTT
-,TRBV6-6,TRBD1,TRBJ1-2,CASSLDRVEGGYTF,TGTGCCAGCAGTTTGGACAGGGTGGAAGGCGGCTACACCTTC
-,TRBV7-3,-,TRBJ1-1,CASSLDGQIMNTEAFF,TGTGCCAGCAGCTTAGACGGACAGATCATGAACACTGAAGCTTTCTTT
-,TRBV2,TRBD1,TRBJ2-7,CASSPPGQGAREQYF,TGTGCCAGCAGCCCTCCGGGACAGGGGGCGCGGGAGCAGTACTTC
-,TRBV7-2,-,TRBJ1-5,CASSDNRDQPQHF,TGTGCCAGCAGCGACAACAGGGATCAGCCCCAGCATTTT
-,TRBV27,TRBD1,TRBJ1-1,CASQLQGRTEAFF,TGTGCCAGTCAACTACAGGGGCGAACTGAAGCTTTCTTT
once,TRBV14,-,TRBJ1-2,CASSQDWGAMASYTF,TGTGCCAGCAGCCAAGATTGGGGAGCTATGGCTTCTTACACCTTC
-,TRBV30,-,TRBJ1-3,CAWSVVAGEWDTIYF,TGTGCCTGGAGTGTAGTGGCAGGGGAGTGGGACACCATATATTTT
-,TRBV5-1,-,TRBJ1-2,CASSAGQRSYYGYTF,TGCGCCAGCAGCGCCGGACAGCGATCTTACTATGGCTACACCTTC
-,TRBV5-1,TRBD2,TRBJ2-3,CASSLWLAGVRTDTQYF,TGCGCCAGCAGCTTGTGGCTAGCGGGGGTACGCACAGATACGCAGTATTTT
-,TRBV14,-,TRBJ2-7,CASSQGGTRVGLSYEQYF,TGTGCCAGCAGCCAAGGGGGGACACGGGTCGGCTTATCCTACGAGCAGTACTTC
-,TRBV9,-,TRBJ1-3,CASSVGAGLSGNTIYF,TGTGCCAGCAGCGTGGGGGCAGGTCTCTCTGGAAACACCATATATTTT
once,TRBV28,TRBD1,TRBJ1-2,CASSRTGIRSYGYTF,TGTGCCAGCAGCCGGACAGGGATTAGAAGCTATGGCTACACCTTC
-,TRBV30,-,TRBJ1-5,CAWGLPGGNQPQHF,TGTGCCTGGGGACTACCGGGGGGCAATCAGCCCCAGCATTTT
-,TRBV6-1,TRBD2,TRBJ2-5,CASSEMAGGRGETQYF,TGTGCCAGCAGTGAGATGGCGGGGGGGCGAGGGGAGACCCAGTACTTC
-,TRBV2,-,TRBJ1-1,CASYRDMNTEAFF,TGTGCCTCTTACAGGGACATGAACACTGAAGCTTTCTTT
-,TRBV5-1,-,TRBJ1-1,CASSIRGGTEAFF,TGCGCCAGCAGCATACGAGGGGGCACTGAAGCTTTCTTT
-,TRBV7-2,-,TRBJ1-2,CASSLLWADYGYTF,TGTGCCAGCAGCTTACTATGGGCAGACTATGGCTACACCTTC
-,TRBV11-2,-,TRBJ2-7,CASSLDPPEQYF,TGTGCCAGCAGCTTAGACCCTCCCGAGCAGTACTTC
-,TRBV2,-,TRBJ2-1,CASSEERVMNEQFF,TGTGCCAGCAGTGAAGAACGCGTTATGAATGAGCAGTTCTTC
-,TRBV19,-,TRBJ2-2,CASSMIGGDGELFF,TGTGCCAGTAGTATGATAGGGGGAGACGGGGAGCTGTTTTTT
-,TRBV19,TRBD1,TRBJ1-1,CASSGQAVAFF,TGTGCCAGTAGCGGACAGGCTGTCGCTTTCTTT
-,TRBV9,TRBD2,TRBJ2-1,CASSPGTSGSSSYNEQFF,TGTGCCAGCAGCCCTGGGACTAGCGGGTCGAGCTCCTACAATGAGCAGTTCTTC
-,TRBV5-1,TRBD1,TRBJ2-3,CASSLGSGTGSPDTQYF,TGCGCCAGCAGCTTGGGCTCCGGGACAGGGAGCCCAGATACGCAGTATTTT
once,TRBV2,TRBD2,TRBJ2-6,CASSVEGLTGANVLTF,TGTGCCAGCAGTGTGGAGGGACTAACTGGGGCCAACGTCCTGACTTTC